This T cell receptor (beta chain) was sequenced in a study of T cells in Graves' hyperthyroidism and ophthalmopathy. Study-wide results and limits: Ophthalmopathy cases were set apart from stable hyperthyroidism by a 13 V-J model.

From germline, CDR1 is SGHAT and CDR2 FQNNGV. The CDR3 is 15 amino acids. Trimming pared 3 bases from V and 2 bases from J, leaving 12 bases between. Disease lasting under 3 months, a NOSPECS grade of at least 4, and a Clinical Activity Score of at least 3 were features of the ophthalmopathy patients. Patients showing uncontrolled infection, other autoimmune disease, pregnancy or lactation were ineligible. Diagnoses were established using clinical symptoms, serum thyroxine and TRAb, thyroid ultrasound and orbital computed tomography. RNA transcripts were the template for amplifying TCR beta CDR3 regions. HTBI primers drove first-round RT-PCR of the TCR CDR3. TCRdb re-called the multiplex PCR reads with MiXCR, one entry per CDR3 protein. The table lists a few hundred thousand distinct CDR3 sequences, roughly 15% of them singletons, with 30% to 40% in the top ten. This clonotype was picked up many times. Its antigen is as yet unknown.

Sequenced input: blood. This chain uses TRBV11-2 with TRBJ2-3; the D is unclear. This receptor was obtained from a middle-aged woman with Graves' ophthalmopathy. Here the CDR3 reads CASSFIGDYTDTQYF. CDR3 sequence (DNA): TGTGCCAGCAGCTTTATTGGGGATTACACAGATACGCAGTATTTT.